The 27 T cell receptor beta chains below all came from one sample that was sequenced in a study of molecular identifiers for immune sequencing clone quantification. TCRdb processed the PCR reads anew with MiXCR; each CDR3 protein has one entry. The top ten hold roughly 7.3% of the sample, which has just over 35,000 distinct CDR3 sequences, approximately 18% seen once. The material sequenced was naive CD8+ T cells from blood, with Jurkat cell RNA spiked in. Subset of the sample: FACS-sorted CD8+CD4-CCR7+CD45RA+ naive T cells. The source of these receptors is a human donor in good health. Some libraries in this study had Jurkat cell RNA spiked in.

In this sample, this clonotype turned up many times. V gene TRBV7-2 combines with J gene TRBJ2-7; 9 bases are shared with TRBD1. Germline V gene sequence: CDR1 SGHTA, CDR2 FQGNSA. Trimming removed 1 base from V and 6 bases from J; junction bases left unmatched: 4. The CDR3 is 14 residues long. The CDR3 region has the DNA TGTGCCAGCAGCTTAGTGGGACAGGGCGGCGAGCAGTACTTC. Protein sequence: CASSLVGQGGEQYF.

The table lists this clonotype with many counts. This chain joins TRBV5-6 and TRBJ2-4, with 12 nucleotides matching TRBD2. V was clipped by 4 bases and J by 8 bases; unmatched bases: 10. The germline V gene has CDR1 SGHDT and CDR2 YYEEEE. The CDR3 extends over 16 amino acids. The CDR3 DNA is TGTGCCAGCAGCAATCGGACTAGCGGGGCCGCGGACATTCAGTACTTC. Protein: CASSNRTSGAADIQYF.

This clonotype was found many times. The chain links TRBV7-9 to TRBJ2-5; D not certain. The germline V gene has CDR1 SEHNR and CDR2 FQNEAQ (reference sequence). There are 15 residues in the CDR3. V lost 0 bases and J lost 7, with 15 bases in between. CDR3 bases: TGTGCCAGCAGCTTAGCGCCACAGTACGATCGGACCCAGTACTTC. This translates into CASSLAPQYDRTQYF. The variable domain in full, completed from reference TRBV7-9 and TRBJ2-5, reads DTGVSQNPRHKITKRGQNVTFRCDPISEHNRLYWYRQTLGQGPEFLTYFQNEAQLEKSRLLSDRFSAERPKGSFSTLEIQRTEQGDSAMYLCASSLAPQYDRTQYFGPGTRLLVL.

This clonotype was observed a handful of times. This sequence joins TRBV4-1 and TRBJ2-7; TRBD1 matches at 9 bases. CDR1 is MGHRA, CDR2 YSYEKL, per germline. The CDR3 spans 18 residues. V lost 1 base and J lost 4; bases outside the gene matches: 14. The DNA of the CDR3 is TGCGCCAGCAGCCAAGCAGGACAGGGGCTAGTCATTTCTTACGAGCAGTACTTC. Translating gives CASSQAGQGLVISYEQYF.

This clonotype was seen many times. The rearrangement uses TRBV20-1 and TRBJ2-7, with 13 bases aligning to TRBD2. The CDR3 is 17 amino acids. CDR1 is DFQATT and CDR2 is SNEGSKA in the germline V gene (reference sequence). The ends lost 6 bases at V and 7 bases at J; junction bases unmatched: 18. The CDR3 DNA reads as TGCAGTGCCAGGACAGGCTCAGGACTAGCGGGAGAGAGGGAGCAGTACTTC. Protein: CSARTGSGLAGEREQYF.

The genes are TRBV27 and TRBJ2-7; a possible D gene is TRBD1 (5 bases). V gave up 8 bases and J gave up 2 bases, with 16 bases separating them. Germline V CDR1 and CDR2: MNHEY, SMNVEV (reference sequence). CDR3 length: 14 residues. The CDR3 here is CASGFGASTYEQYF. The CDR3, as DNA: TGTGCCAGCGGCTTTGGGGCGTCTACCTACGAGCAGTACTTC.

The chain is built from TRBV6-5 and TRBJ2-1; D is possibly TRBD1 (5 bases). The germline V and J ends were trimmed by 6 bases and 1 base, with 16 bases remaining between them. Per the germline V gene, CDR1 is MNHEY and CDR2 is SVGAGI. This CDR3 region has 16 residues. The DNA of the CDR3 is TGTGCCAGCAGCCTAAGTACAGGATCTTCCTACAATGAGCAGTTCTTC. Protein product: CASSLSTGSSYNEQFF.

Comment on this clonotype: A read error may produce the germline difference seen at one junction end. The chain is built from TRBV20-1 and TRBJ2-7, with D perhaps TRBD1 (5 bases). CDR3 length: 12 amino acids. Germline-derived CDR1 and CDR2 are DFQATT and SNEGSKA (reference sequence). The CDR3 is CSARDMTYEQHF. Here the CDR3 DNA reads TGCAGTGCTAGGGACATGACCTACGAGCAGCACTTC.

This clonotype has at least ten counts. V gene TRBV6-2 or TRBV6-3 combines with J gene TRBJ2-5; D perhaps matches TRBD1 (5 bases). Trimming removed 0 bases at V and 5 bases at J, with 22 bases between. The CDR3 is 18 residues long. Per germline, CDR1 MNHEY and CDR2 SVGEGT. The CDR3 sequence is CASSYSINGDPKGETQYF. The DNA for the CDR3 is TGTGCCAGCAGTTACTCTATAAACGGAGACCCCAAGGGGGAGACCCAGTACTTC.

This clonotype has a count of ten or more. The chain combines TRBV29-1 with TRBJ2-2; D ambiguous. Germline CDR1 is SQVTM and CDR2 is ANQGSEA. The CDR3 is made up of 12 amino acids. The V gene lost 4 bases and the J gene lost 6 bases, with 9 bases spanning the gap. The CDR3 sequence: CSVVLGAGELFF. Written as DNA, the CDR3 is TGCAGCGTTGTTCTAGGAGCCGGGGAGCTGTTTTTT.

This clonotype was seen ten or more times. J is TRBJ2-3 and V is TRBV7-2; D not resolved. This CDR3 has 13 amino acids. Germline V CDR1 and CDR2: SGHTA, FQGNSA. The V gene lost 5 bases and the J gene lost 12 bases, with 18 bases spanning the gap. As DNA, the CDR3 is TGTGCCAGCAGCCCAACCCCCCATCCCTTCCAGTATTTT. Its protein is CASSPTPHPFQYF. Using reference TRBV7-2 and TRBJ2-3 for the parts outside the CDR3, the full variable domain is GAGVSQSPSNKVTEKGKDVELRCDPISGHTALYWYRQSLGQGLEFLIYFQGNSAPDKSGLPSDRFSAERTGGSVSTLTIQRTQQEDSAVYLCASSPTPHPFQYFGPGTRLTVL.

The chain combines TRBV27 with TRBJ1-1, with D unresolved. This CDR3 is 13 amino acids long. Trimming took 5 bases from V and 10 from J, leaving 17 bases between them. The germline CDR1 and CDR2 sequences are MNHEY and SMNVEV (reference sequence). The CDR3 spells CASSPGSVDSAFF. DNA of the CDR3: TGTGCCAGCAGTCCGGGTTCCGTCGATTCAGCTTTCTTT.

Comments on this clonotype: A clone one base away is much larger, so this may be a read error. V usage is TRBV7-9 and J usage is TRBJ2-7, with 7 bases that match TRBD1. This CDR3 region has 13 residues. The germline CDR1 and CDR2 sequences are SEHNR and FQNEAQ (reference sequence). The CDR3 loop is CASRRGQHYGQYF. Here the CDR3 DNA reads TGTGCCAGCAGGAGGGGACAGCACTACGGGCAGTACTTC.

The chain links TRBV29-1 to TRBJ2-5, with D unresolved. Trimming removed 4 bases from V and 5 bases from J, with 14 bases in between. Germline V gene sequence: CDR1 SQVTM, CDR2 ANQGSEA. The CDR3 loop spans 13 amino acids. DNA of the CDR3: TGCAGCGTTGCGACGGGCCCCCTTGAGACCCAGTACTTC. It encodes CSVATGPLETQYF.

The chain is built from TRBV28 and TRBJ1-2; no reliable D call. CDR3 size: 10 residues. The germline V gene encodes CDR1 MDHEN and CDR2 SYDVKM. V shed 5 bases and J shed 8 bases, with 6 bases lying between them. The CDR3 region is CASSRSGYTF. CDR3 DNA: TGTGCCAGCAGTCGAAGCGGCTACACCTTC.

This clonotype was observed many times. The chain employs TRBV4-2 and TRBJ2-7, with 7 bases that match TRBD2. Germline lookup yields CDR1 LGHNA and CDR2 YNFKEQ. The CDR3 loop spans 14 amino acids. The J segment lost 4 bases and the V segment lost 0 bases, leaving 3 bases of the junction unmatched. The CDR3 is CASSQDGGEYEQYF. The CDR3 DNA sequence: TGTGCCAGCAGCCAAGATGGGGGGGAGTACGAGCAGTACTTC.

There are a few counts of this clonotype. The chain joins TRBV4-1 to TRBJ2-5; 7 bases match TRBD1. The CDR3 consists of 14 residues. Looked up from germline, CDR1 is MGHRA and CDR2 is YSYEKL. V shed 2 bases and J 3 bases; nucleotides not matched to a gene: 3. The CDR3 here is CASSQFDREETQYF. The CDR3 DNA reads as TGCGCCAGCAGCCAATTCGACAGGGAAGAGACCCAGTACTTC.

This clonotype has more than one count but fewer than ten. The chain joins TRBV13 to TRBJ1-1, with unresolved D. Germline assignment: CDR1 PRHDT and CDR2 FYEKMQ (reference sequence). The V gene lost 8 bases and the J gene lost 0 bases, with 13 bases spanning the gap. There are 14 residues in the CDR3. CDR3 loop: CASQLGKLNTEAFF. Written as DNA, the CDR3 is TGTGCCAGCCAACTAGGGAAGCTGAACACTGAAGCTTTCTTT.

Written as DNA, the CDR3 is TGTGCCAGCAGGGGACTGCAAGAGACCCAGTACTTC. Amino acid sequence: CASRGLQETQYF. The rearrangement joins TRBV27 to TRBJ2-5; a weak D match, TRBD2 (6 bases). V was clipped by 6 bases and J by 2 bases, with 7 bases between them. The CDR3 contains 12 residues. Per the germline V gene, CDR1 is MNHEY and CDR2 is SMNVEV (reference sequence).

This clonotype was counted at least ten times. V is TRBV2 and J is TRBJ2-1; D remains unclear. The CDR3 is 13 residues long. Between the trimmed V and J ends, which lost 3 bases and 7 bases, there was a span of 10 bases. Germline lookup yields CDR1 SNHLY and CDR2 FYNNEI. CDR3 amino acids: CASSDLVGNEQFF. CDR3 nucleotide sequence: TGTGCCAGCAGTGACCTAGTCGGGAATGAGCAGTTCTTC.

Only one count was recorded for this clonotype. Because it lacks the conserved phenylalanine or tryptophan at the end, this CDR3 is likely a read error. CDR3 sequence: CASSFWVEYGDTQYS. In nucleotides, the CDR3 is TGTGCCAGCAGTTTCTGGGTTGAGTACGGAGATACGCAGTATTCT. The chain links TRBV28 to TRBJ2-3; the D is unclear. This CDR3 has 15 residues. V was shortened by 3 bases and J by 5 bases, with 15 bases between the two germline ends. The germline V gene has CDR1 MDHEN and CDR2 SYDVKM.

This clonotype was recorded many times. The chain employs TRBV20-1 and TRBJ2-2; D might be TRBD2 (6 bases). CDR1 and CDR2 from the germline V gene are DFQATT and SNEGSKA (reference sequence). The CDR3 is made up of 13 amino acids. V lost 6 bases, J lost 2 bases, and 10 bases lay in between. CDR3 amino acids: CSARGSNTGELFF. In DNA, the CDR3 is TGCAGTGCCCGGGGGAGTAACACCGGGGAGCTGTTTTTT.

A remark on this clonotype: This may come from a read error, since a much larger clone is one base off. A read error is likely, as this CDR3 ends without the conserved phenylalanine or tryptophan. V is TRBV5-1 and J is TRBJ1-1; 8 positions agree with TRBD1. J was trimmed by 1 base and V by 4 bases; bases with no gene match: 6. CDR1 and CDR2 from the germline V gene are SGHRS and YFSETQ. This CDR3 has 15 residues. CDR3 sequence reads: CASSSRTGSNTEAFS. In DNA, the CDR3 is TGCGCCAGCAGCAGCCGGACAGGGTCGAACACTGAAGCTTTCTCT.

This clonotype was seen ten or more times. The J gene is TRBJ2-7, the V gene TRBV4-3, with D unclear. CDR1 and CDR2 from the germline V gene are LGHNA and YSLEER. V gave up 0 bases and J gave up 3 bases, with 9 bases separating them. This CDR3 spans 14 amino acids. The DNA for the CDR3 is TGCGCCAGCAGCCAAGACCAATCCAACTACGAGCAGTACTTC. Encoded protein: CASSQDQSNYEQYF.

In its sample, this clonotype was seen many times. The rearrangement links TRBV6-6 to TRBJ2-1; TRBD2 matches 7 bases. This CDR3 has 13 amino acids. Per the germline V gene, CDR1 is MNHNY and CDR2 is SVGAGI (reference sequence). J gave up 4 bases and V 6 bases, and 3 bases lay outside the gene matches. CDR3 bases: TGTGCCAGCAGCGTGGGGGGGTACAATGAGCAGTTCTTC. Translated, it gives CASSVGGYNEQFF.

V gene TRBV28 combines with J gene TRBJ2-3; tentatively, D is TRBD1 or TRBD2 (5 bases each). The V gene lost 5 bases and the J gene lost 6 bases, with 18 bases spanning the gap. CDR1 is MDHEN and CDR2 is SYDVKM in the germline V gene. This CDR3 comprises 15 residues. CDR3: CASSETGTKSDTQYF. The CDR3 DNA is TGTGCCAGCAGTGAAACCGGGACCAAAAGTGATACGCAGTATTTT. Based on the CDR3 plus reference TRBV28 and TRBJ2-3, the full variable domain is DVKVTQSSRYLVKRTGEKVFLECVQDMDHENMFWYRQDPGLGLRLIYFSYDVKMKEKGDIPEGYSVSREKKERFSLILESASTNQTSMYLCASSETGTKSDTQYFGPGTRLTVL.

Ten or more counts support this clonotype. This chain's CDR3 is CSVGSSYEQYF. In DNA, the CDR3 is TGCAGCGTGGGGAGCTCCTACGAGCAGTACTTC. V gene TRBV29-1 combines with J gene TRBJ2-7, with a tentative D call TRBD2 (5 bases). Trimming cost V 6 bases and J 0 bases, with 6 bases left between them. The V gene's germline CDR1 is SQVTM and CDR2 ANQGSEA. The CDR3 sequence is 11 residues long.